These T cell receptor beta chains were read from a single sample in a study of shared clonotypes between healthy human individuals. Libraries were prepared by immunoSEQ multiplex PCR; TCRdb keeps only in-frame clonotypes and omits some of them. The repertoire has around 1.1 million clones, 78% of them found once; the top ten carry roughly 0.55%. Sample: memory CD4+ T cells from PBMCs. All receptors derive from a man between 18 and 29 years old in good health. Some clones in this sample may be carry-over from other donors' samples. The CDR3 runs from the conserved cysteine through the conserved F or W. The order of the fields is J gene, clone size, D gene, V gene, CDR3 protein, CDR3 DNA. The D gene is left open where the match is weak. Rows may omit the clone size; those that give it use once, few, many or a size class.

J gene: TRBJ2-7
clone size: NA
D gene: NA
V gene: TRBV5-4
CDR3 protein: CASSPSGDRTYEQYF
CDR3 DNA: TGTGCCAGCAGCCCCAGCGGGGACAGAACCTACGAGCAGTACTTC

J gene: TRBJ1-3
clone size: NA
D gene: NA
V gene: TRBV29-1
CDR3 protein: CSVAARGGGNTIYF
CDR3 DNA: TGCAGCGTTGCTGCGCGGGGAGGTGGAAACACCATATATTTT

J gene: TRBJ2-3
clone size: NA
D gene: TRBD1
V gene: TRBV6-6
CDR3 protein: CAISGQVSTDTQYF
CDR3 DNA: TGTGCCATCAGTGGACAGGTTAGCACAGATACGCAGTATTTT

J gene: TRBJ1-1
clone size: NA
D gene: TRBD1
V gene: TRBV28
CDR3 protein: CASSPRTGGMNTEAFF
CDR3 DNA: TGTGCCAGCAGTCCTCGGACAGGGGGGATGAACACTGAAGCTTTCTTT

J gene: TRBJ2-5
clone size: NA
D gene: NA
V gene: TRBV30
CDR3 protein: CAWSPLWGSRSVRQYF
CDR3 DNA: TGTGCCTGGAGCCCCCTCTGGGGGAGTAGGTCGGTGCGGCAGTACTTC

J gene: TRBJ1-5
clone size: NA
D gene: TRBD1
V gene: TRBV28
CDR3 protein: CASSPPQGEVHRSQHF
CDR3 DNA: TGTGCCAGCAGTCCGCCCCAGGGGGAGGTTCATCGATCCCAGCATTTT

J gene: TRBJ2-5
clone size: NA
D gene: NA
V gene: TRBV5-5
CDR3 protein: CASSRAGARETQYF
CDR3 DNA: TGTGCCAGCAGCCGAGCCGGGGCTCGAGAGACCCAGTACTTC

J gene: TRBJ1-5
clone size: NA
D gene: TRBD1
V gene: TRBV18
CDR3 protein: CASSSGTGNQPQHF
CDR3 DNA: TGTGCCAGCTCATCCGGGACAGGGAATCAGCCCCAGCATTTT

J gene: TRBJ1-4
clone size: NA
D gene: NA
V gene: TRBV28
CDR3 protein: CASSLNWGAGEKLFF
CDR3 DNA: TGTGCCAGCAGTTTAAATTGGGGGGCAGGCGAAAAACTGTTTTTT

J gene: TRBJ1-2
clone size: few
D gene: NA
V gene: TRBV29-1
CDR3 protein: CSVQARGVNYGYTF
CDR3 DNA: TGCAGCGTACAGGCCCGGGGGGTTAACTATGGCTACACCTTC

J gene: TRBJ1-3
clone size: NA
D gene: TRBD1
V gene: TRBV2
CDR3 protein: CASTAGGIGYF
CDR3 DNA: TGTGCCAGCACTGCAGGGGGCATCGGGTATTTT

J gene: TRBJ1-1
clone size: NA
D gene: NA
V gene: TRBV28
CDR3 protein: CASSLQGGAGEAFF
CDR3 DNA: TGTGCCAGCAGTTTACAGGGCGGTGCAGGGGAAGCTTTCTTT

J gene: TRBJ2-7
clone size: NA
D gene: TRBD1
V gene: TRBV7-9
CDR3 protein: CASNTGGSYEQYF
CDR3 DNA: TGTGCCAGCAACACAGGGGGCTCCTACGAGCAGTACTTC

J gene: TRBJ2-3
clone size: NA
D gene: NA
V gene: TRBV2
CDR3 protein: CASSYIGTQYF
CDR3 DNA: TGTGCCAGCAGTTACATAGGTACGCAGTATTTT

J gene: TRBJ1-2
clone size: NA
D gene: NA
V gene: TRBV9
CDR3 protein: CASSVDQAYGYTF
CDR3 DNA: TGTGCCAGCAGCGTAGATCAGGCCTATGGCTACACCTTC

J gene: TRBJ1-6
clone size: NA
D gene: TRBD1
V gene: TRBV7-3
CDR3 protein: CASSLAGTGFTPLHF
CDR3 DNA: TGTGCCAGCAGCTTAGCGGGGACAGGGTTTACACCCCTCCACTTT

J gene: TRBJ1-1
clone size: NA
D gene: NA
V gene: TRBV9
CDR3 protein: CASSVARNTEAFF
CDR3 DNA: TGTGCCAGCAGCGTAGCCAGGAACACTGAAGCTTTCTTT

J gene: TRBJ1-2
clone size: NA
D gene: NA
V gene: TRBV28
CDR3 protein: CASSRRDRDYGYTF
CDR3 DNA: TGTGCCAGCAGCCGTAGAGACCGTGACTATGGCTACACCTTC

J gene: TRBJ2-2
clone size: NA
D gene: TRBD2
V gene: TRBV28
CDR3 protein: CASSLLAGAGGELFF
CDR3 DNA: TGTGCCAGCAGTTTACTAGCGGGAGCGGGGGGGGAGCTGTTTTTT

J gene: TRBJ2-2
clone size: NA
D gene: TRBD1
V gene: TRBV7-3
CDR3 protein: CASSATGGAKTGELFF
CDR3 DNA: TGTGCCAGCAGCGCAACAGGGGGCGCGAAGACCGGGGAGCTGTTTTTT

J gene: TRBJ2-7
clone size: NA
D gene: NA
V gene: TRBV7-9
CDR3 protein: CASSRELGGYEQYF
CDR3 DNA: TGTGCCAGCAGCCGTGAATTGGGAGGCTACGAGCAGTACTTC

J gene: TRBJ1-2
clone size: NA
D gene: NA
V gene: TRBV5-1
CDR3 protein: CASTLAQGHNYGYTF
CDR3 DNA: TGCGCCAGCACGTTAGCCCAGGGTCACAACTATGGCTACACCTTC

J gene: TRBJ1-1
clone size: NA
D gene: NA
V gene: TRBV29-1
CDR3 protein: CSALRRGAAEAFF
CDR3 DNA: TGCAGCGCACTTCGAAGGGGGGCTGCTGAAGCTTTCTTT

J gene: TRBJ1-4
clone size: few
D gene: NA
V gene: TRBV5-1
CDR3 protein: CASSEMSGEKLFF
CDR3 DNA: TGCGCCAGCAGCGAGATGTCAGGTGAAAAACTGTTTTTT

J gene: TRBJ2-1
clone size: NA
D gene: NA
V gene: TRBV5-1
CDR3 protein: CASSLEHLAYNEQFF
CDR3 DNA: TGCGCCAGCAGCTTGGAGCACCTTGCCTACAATGAGCAGTTCTTC

J gene: TRBJ2-6
clone size: NA
D gene: TRBD1
V gene: TRBV28
CDR3 protein: CVSGTGGSGANVLTF
CDR3 DNA: TGTGTCTCCGGGACAGGGGGATCTGGGGCCAACGTCCTGACTTTC

J gene: TRBJ2-2
clone size: NA
D gene: TRBD2
V gene: TRBV6-1
CDR3 protein: CASSVLGSGTAGELFF
CDR3 DNA: TGTGCCAGCAGTGTCCTGGGTAGCGGGACCGCCGGGGAGCTGTTTTTT

J gene: TRBJ2-5
clone size: NA
D gene: TRBD1
V gene: TRBV11-3
CDR3 protein: CASSSTGGMGQETQYF
CDR3 DNA: TGTGCCAGCAGCTCGACAGGGGGCATGGGGCAAGAGACCCAGTACTTC

J gene: TRBJ2-2
clone size: NA
D gene: NA
V gene: TRBV28
CDR3 protein: CASSLWDRTNTGELFF
CDR3 DNA: TGTGCCAGCAGTTTATGGGACAGAACGAACACCGGGGAGCTGTTTTTT

J gene: TRBJ2-1
clone size: NA
D gene: NA
V gene: TRBV25-1
CDR3 protein: CASSPLVAQGGQQFF
CDR3 DNA: TGTGCCAGCAGTCCCCTTGTGGCCCAGGGGGGTCAGCAGTTCTTC

J gene: TRBJ2-7
clone size: NA
D gene: TRBD1
V gene: TRBV7-9
CDR3 protein: CASSSGQYTSEQYF
CDR3 DNA: TGTGCCAGCAGCTCGGGACAGTACACCAGCGAGCAGTACTTC

J gene: TRBJ1-3
clone size: NA
D gene: NA
V gene: TRBV5-1
CDR3 protein: CASSLAGAPGNTIYF
CDR3 DNA: TGCGCCAGCAGCTTGGCAGGGGCCCCTGGAAACACCATATATTTT

J gene: TRBJ2-1
clone size: NA
D gene: TRBD1
V gene: TRBV9
CDR3 protein: CASSSVGDSYNEQFF
CDR3 DNA: TGTGCCAGCAGTAGTGTCGGGGACAGCTACAATGAGCAGTTCTTC

J gene: TRBJ1-1
clone size: NA
D gene: NA
V gene: TRBV10-3
CDR3 protein: CAIRGAADTEAFF
CDR3 DNA: TGTGCCATCAGGGGGGCAGCGGACACTGAAGCTTTCTTT

J gene: TRBJ1-1
clone size: NA
D gene: NA
V gene: TRBV19
CDR3 protein: CASSSLGANAEAFF
CDR3 DNA: TGTGCCAGTAGTAGTTTGGGGGCGAACGCTGAAGCTTTCTTT

J gene: TRBJ1-2
clone size: NA
D gene: TRBD1
V gene: TRBV28
CDR3 protein: CASSPTGQRVYGYTF
CDR3 DNA: TGTGCCAGCAGTCCAACGGGACAGAGGGTCTATGGCTACACCTTC

J gene: TRBJ2-1
clone size: NA
D gene: NA
V gene: TRBV7-8
CDR3 protein: CASSLAFGGSYNEQFF
CDR3 DNA: TGTGCCAGCAGCTTAGCGTTTGGGGGCTCCTACAATGAGCAGTTCTTC

J gene: TRBJ2-2
clone size: few
D gene: TRBD2
V gene: TRBV2
CDR3 protein: CASRGGRANTGELFF
CDR3 DNA: TGTGCCAGCAGGGGCGGGAGGGCGAACACCGGGGAGCTGTTTTTT

J gene: TRBJ1-5
clone size: NA
D gene: NA
V gene: TRBV28
CDR3 protein: CASSPRRVGQPQHF
CDR3 DNA: TGTGCCAGCAGTCCCCGTAGGGTAGGTCAGCCCCAGCATTTT

J gene: TRBJ1-1
clone size: NA
D gene: TRBD1
V gene: TRBV6-5
CDR3 protein: CASRGQGEITEAFF
CDR3 DNA: TGTGCCAGCAGGGGACAGGGGGAGATTACTGAAGCTTTCTTT

J gene: TRBJ2-3
clone size: NA
D gene: NA
V gene: TRBV12-5
CDR3 protein: CASGLVGVDTQYF
CDR3 DNA: TGTGCTAGTGGTTTGGTAGGGGTAGATACGCAGTATTTT

J gene: TRBJ2-2
clone size: NA
D gene: NA
V gene: TRBV25-1
CDR3 protein: CASSDPRRTNTGELFF
CDR3 DNA: TGTGCCAGCAGTGACCCGAGACGGACCAACACCGGGGAGCTGTTTTTT

J gene: TRBJ2-3
clone size: NA
D gene: NA
V gene: TRBV5-6
CDR3 protein: CASSLGPSGTDTQYF
CDR3 DNA: TGTGCCAGCAGCTTGGGGCCTAGCGGCACAGATACGCAGTATTTT

J gene: TRBJ2-3
clone size: NA
D gene: NA
V gene: TRBV4-2
CDR3 protein: CASSQGLGPTDTQYF
CDR3 DNA: TGTGCCAGCAGCCAAGGACTAGGGCCCACAGATACGCAGTATTTT

J gene: TRBJ2-3
clone size: NA
D gene: NA
V gene: TRBV6-6
CDR3 protein: CASSSADTQYF
CDR3 DNA: TGTGCCAGCAGTTCAGCAGATACGCAGTATTTT

J gene: TRBJ2-7
clone size: NA
D gene: TRBD2
V gene: TRBV28
CDR3 protein: CASRTREVGWDEQYF
CDR3 DNA: TGTGCCAGCAGGACACGGGAGGTGGGTTGGGACGAGCAGTACTTC

J gene: TRBJ1-2
clone size: NA
D gene: NA
V gene: TRBV15
CDR3 protein: CATSRDSRQAGGYTF
CDR3 DNA: TGTGCCACCAGCAGAGATTCAAGGCAGGCAGGCGGCTACACCTTC

J gene: TRBJ2-7
clone size: NA
D gene: NA
V gene: TRBV5-1
CDR3 protein: CASSLEGHSYEQYF
CDR3 DNA: TGCGCCAGCAGCTTGGAGGGGCACTCCTACGAGCAGTACTTC

J gene: TRBJ2-1
clone size: NA
D gene: NA
V gene: TRBV11-3
CDR3 protein: CASSADSNEQFF
CDR3 DNA: TGTGCCAGCAGCGCGGACAGTAATGAGCAGTTCTTC

J gene: TRBJ1-4
clone size: once
D gene: NA
V gene: TRBV4-3
CDR3 protein: CASSQGRQRREKLFF
CDR3 DNA: TGCGCCAGCAGCCAGGGTCGGCAGCGGAGAGAAAAACTGTTTTTT

J gene: TRBJ2-7
clone size: NA
D gene: NA
V gene: TRBV4-2
CDR3 protein: CASSQEGQISSYEQYF
CDR3 DNA: TGTGCCAGCAGCCAAGAAGGACAGATAAGCTCCTACGAGCAGTACTTC

J gene: TRBJ2-1
clone size: NA
D gene: TRBD2
V gene: TRBV2
CDR3 protein: CASSETSGRASEQFF
CDR3 DNA: TGTGCCAGCAGTGAGACTAGCGGGAGGGCTAGTGAGCAGTTCTTC

J gene: TRBJ2-7
clone size: NA
D gene: TRBD2
V gene: TRBV28
CDR3 protein: CASSLLSGGGSYEQYF
CDR3 DNA: TGTGCCAGCAGTTTATTGAGCGGCGGGGGCTCCTACGAGCAGTACTTC

J gene: TRBJ2-1
clone size: NA
D gene: NA
V gene: TRBV7-2
CDR3 protein: CASRRESGYNEQFF
CDR3 DNA: TGTGCCAGCAGACGCGAGTCGGGGTACAATGAGCAGTTCTTC

J gene: TRBJ2-7
clone size: few
D gene: NA
V gene: TRBV6-1
CDR3 protein: CASSEGPSSYEQYF
CDR3 DNA: TGTGCCAGCAGTGAAGGTCCGAGCTCCTACGAGCAGTACTTC

J gene: TRBJ2-1
clone size: NA
D gene: NA
V gene: TRBV30
CDR3 protein: CAWARQVYNEQFF
CDR3 DNA: TGTGCCTGGGCCCGACAGGTATACAATGAGCAGTTCTTC

J gene: TRBJ2-7
clone size: NA
D gene: TRBD2
V gene: TRBV4-3
CDR3 protein: CASSQYIGSGGTYEQYF
CDR3 DNA: TGCGCCAGCAGCCAGTATATCGGAAGCGGGGGCACCTACGAGCAGTACTTC

J gene: TRBJ1-1
clone size: NA
D gene: NA
V gene: TRBV14
CDR3 protein: CASSHSGWETEAFF
CDR3 DNA: TGTGCCAGCAGCCATTCAGGGTGGGAGACTGAAGCTTTCTTT

J gene: TRBJ1-4
clone size: few
D gene: TRBD1
V gene: TRBV30
CDR3 protein: CAWSRGGGDNRREKLFF
CDR3 DNA: TGTGCCTGGAGTCGGGGAGGGGGCGACAATCGGCGTGAAAAACTGTTTTTT